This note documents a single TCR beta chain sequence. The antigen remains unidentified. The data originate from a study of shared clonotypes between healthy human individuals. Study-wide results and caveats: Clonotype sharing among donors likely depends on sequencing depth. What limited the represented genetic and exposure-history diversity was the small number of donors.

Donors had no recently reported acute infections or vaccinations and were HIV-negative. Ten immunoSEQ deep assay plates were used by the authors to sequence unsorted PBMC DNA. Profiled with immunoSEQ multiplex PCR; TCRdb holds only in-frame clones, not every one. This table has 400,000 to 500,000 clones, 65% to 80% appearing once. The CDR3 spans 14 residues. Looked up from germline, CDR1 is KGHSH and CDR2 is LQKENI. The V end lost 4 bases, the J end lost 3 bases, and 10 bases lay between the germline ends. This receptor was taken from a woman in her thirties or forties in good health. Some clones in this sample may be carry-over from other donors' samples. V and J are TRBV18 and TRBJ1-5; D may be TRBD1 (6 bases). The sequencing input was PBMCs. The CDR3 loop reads CASSRTDNNQPQHF. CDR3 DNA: TGTGCCAGCTCACGGACAGATAACAATCAGCCCCAGCATTTT.